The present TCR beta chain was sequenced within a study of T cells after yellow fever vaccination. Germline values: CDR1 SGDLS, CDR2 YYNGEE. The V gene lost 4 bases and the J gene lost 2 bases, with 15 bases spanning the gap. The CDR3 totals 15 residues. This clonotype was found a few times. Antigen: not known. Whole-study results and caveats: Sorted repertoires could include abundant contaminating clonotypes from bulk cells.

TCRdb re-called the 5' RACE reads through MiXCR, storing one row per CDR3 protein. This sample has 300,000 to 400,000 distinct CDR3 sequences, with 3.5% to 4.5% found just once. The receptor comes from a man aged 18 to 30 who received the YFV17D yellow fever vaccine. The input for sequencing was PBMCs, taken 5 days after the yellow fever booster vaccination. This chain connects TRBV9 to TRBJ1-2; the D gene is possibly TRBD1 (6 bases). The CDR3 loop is CASSPPLDSNYGYTF. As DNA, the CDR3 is TGTGCCAGCAGCCCCCCATTGGACAGCAACTATGGCTACACCTTC.